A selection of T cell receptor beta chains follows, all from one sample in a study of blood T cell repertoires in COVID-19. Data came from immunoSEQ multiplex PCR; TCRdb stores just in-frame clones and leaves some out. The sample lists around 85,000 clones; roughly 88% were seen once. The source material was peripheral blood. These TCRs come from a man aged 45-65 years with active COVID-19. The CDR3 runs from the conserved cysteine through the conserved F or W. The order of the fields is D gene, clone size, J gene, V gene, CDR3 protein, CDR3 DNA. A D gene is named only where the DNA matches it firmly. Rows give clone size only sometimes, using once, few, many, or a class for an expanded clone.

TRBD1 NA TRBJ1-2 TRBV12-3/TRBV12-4 CASSLGQGAGYTF TGTGCCAGCAGCTTAGGACAGGGAGCTGGCTACACCTTC
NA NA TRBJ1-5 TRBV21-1 CASSRRTGRENQPQHF TGTGCCAGCAGCCGGCGGACAGGGCGGGAGAATCAGCCCCAGCATTTT
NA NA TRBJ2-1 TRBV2 CASKKEGFSYNEQFF TGTGCCAGCAAGAAGGAGGGTTTCTCCTACAATGAGCAGTTCTTC
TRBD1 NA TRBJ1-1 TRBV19 CASSIYGQDAYTEAFF TGTGCCAGTAGTATATACGGACAGGATGCATACACTGAAGCTTTTTTT
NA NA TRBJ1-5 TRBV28 CASSFRGKGESGNQPQHF TGTGCCAGCAGTTTTAGGGGGAAGGGGGAGTCAGGCAATCAGCCCCAGCATTTT
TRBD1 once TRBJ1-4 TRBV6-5 CASSRGQAREKLFF TGTGCCAGCAGTCGGGGACAGGCGAGGGAAAAACTGTTTTTT
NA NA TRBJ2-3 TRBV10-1 CASNPGTSTDTQYF TGCGCCAGCAACCCAGGGACTAGCACAGATACGCAGTATTTT
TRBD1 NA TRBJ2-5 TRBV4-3 CASSQADRPQETQYF TGCGCCAGCAGCCAAGCGGACAGGCCGCAAGAGACCCAGTACTTC
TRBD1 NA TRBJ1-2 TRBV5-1 CASSAGTASNYGYTF TGCGCCAGCAGCGCAGGGACAGCCTCTAACTATGGCTACACCTTC
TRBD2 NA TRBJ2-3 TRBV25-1 CAVSRDYLVQYF TGTGCCGTATCACGGGACTATCTGGTGCAGTATTTT
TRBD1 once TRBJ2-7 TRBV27 CASSSLGQGPYEQYF TGTGCCAGCAGCTCCCTCGGACAGGGCCCCTACGAGCAGTACTTC
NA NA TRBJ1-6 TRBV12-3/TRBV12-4 CASQHSYNSPLHF TGTGCCAGCCAACACTCCTATAATTCACCCCTCCACTTT
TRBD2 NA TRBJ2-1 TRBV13 CASRRLAGGNNEQFF TGTGCCAGCAGGAGACTAGCGGGAGGAAACAATGAGCAGTTCTTC
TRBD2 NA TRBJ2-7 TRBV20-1 CSASPSGGSYEQYF TGCAGTGCTAGTCCTAGCGGGGGGTCCTACGAGCAGTACTTC
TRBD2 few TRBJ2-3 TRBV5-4 CASSLTSEADTQYF TGTGCCAGCAGCTTGACTAGCGAGGCAGATACGCAGTATTTT
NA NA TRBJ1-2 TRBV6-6 CASSSRGLKADGYTF TGTGCCAGCAGCTCGCGTGGGTTGAAGGCGGATGGCTACACCTTC
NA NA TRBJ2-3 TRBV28 CASTTRYAGPKMIMDTQYF TGTGCCAGCACGACTAGGTATGCCGGGCCTAAGATGATCATGGATACGCAGTATTTT
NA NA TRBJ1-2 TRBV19 CARGGEGFSPGMRYTF TGTGCCAGGGGGGGAGAGGGATTTTCCCCGGGGATGAGGTACACCTTC
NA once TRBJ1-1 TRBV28 CASSSRVTEAFF TGTGCCAGCAGTTCGCGGGTCACTGAAGCTTTCTTT
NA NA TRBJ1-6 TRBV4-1 CASSQGPNNSPLHF TGCGCCAGCAGCCAAGGTCCAAATAATTCACCCCTCCACTTT
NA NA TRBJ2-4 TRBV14 CASSQAGGAGEFTIQYF TGTGCCAGCAGCCAAGCAGGGGGAGCGGGAGAATTTACCATTCAGTACTTC
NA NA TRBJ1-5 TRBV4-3 CASSQDNRQGYQPQHF TGCGCCAGCAGCCAAGATAACAGGCAGGGTTATCAGCCCCAGCATTTT
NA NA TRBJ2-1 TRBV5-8 CASSSNLATWNEQFF TGTGCCAGCAGCTCTAACTTAGCGACGTGGAATGAGCAGTTCTTC
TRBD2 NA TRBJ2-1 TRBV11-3 CASSLEGGRREGSGFYNEQFF TGTGCCAGCAGCTTAGAGGGCGGTAGGAGGGAGGGTAGCGGATTTTACAATGAGCAGTTCTTC
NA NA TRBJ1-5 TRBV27 CASSLGDSNQPQHF TGTGCCAGCAGTTTAGGAGACAGCAATCAGCCCCAGCATTTT
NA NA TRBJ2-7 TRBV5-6 CASSFGDNSYEQYF TGTGCCAGCAGCTTTGGAGATAACTCCTACGAGCAGTACTTC
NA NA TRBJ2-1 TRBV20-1 CSASSAGSDNEQFF TGCAGTGCTAGTTCGGCGGGTTCAGACAATGAGCAGTTCTTC
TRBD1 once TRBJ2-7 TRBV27 CASSWGQTYEQYF TGTGCCAGCAGTTGGGGACAGACCTACGAGCAGTACTTC
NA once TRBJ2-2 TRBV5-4 CASSFSRGNTGELFF TGTGCCAGCAGCTTTAGCAGGGGGAACACCGGGGAGCTGTTTTTT
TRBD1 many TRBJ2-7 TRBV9 CASSGDREGYEQYF TGTGCCAGCAGCGGGGACAGGGAGGGATACGAGCAGTACTTC
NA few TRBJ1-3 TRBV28 CASSSLGSSSGNTIYF TGTGCCAGCAGCAGCCTAGGCAGCAGCTCTGGAAACACCATATATTTT
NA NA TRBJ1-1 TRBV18 CASSPVSVQDTEAFF TGTGCCAGCTCACCAGTCTCAGTCCAGGACACTGAAGCTTTCTTT
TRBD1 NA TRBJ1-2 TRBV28 CASTYIQGYYGYTF TGTGCCAGCACCTATATACAGGGGTACTATGGCTACACCTTC
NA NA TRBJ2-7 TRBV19 CASSKGTGTGLAAYEQYF TGTGCCAGTAGTAAAGGGACAGGGACCGGACTAGCGGCTTACGAGCAGTACTTC
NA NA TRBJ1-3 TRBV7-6 CASSLAGSSGNTIYF TGTGCCAGCAGCTTAGCCGGGAGTTCTGGAAACACCATATATTTT
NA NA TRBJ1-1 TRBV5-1 CASSAQGGNTEAFF TGCGCCAGCAGCGCTCAAGGGGGGAACACTGAAGCTTTCTTT
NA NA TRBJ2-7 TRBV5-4 CASSSGTGPYEQYF TGTGCCAGCAGCTCCGGGACTGGACCCTACGAGCAGTACTTC
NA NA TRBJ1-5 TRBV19 CASSIAGQPQHF TGTGCCAGTAGTATTGCGGGTCAGCCCCAGCATTTT
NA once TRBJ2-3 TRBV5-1 CASSLGEASTDTQYF TGCGCCAGCAGCCTGGGAGAGGCTAGCACAGATACGCAGTATTTT
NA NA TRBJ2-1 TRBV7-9 CASSYPPGGGNEQFF TGTGCCAGCAGCTACCCCCCCGGAGGAGGCAATGAGCAGTTCTTC
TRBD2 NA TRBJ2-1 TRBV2 CASSGGGWNEQFF TGTGCCAGCAGCGGGGGGGGATGGAATGAGCAGTTCTTC
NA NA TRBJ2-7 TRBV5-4 CASSRGTYEQYF TGTGCCAGCAGCAGGGGGACCTACGAGCAGTACTTC
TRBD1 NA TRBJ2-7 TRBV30 CAKGDSYEQYF TGTGCCAAGGGGGACAGCTACGAGCAGTACTTC
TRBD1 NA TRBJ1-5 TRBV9 CASSATGGLNQPQHF TGTGCCAGCAGCGCGACAGGGGGCTTGAATCAGCCCCAGCATTTT
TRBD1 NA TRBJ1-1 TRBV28 CASSSTGQGATEAFF TGTGCCAGCAGTTCCACGGGACAGGGGGCGACTGAAGCTTTCTTT